Only a few counts were recorded for the clone carrying this TCR beta chain. The target antigen is unknown. Both about-4-week and about-12-week second-dose recipients were combined. Sequencing was performed with immunoSEQ multiplex PCR; in TCRdb, only in-frame clones are kept and a portion is missing. The sample shows 150,000 to 200,000 clones, roughly 88% of them seen only once. The data are from a study of T cell responses to AZD1222 COVID-19 vaccine. Study-level points and caveats: Donors, mostly white British, included more females; clonal diversity was possibly underestimated. Nearly half of spike-specific TCRs reportedly target unmutated variant regions. Vaccine-related CD4 TCRs covered spike, predominating at 160-218 and 743-854.

CDR3 length: 15 residues. Trimming took 4 bases from V and 5 from J, leaving 18 bases between them. The V gene's germline CDR1 is SGHRS and CDR2 YFSETQ. This chain uses TRBV5-1 with TRBJ2-5, with D possibly being TRBD1 or TRBD2 (5 bases each). The sequencing used peripheral blood, collected 28 days after the second AZD1222 dose. This receptor was taken from an adult who received the AZD1222 COVID-19 vaccine. The CDR3 region has the DNA TGCGCCAGCAGCCGTGGCAGTGGGGGAAGGGAGACCCAGTACTTC. Encoded protein: CASSRGSGGRETQYF.